There are many counts of the clone carrying this TCR beta chain. The antigen remains unidentified. The source of the sample is a study of T cells in Graves' hyperthyroidism and ophthalmopathy. This CDR3 has 18 residues. Germline V gene sequence: CDR1 LGHDT, CDR2 YNNKEL (reference sequence). The junction had 14 bases not matched to a gene; V was cut back by 1 base and J by 7 bases. Using RNA transcripts as the source, TCR beta CDR3 regions were amplified. HTBI primers were used for first-round RT-PCR of the TCR CDR3. TCRdb ran MiXCR on the multiplex PCR reads and lists one entry per CDR3 protein. The sample has approximately 690,000 distinct CDR3 sequences, about 14% seen once. Study results and caveats: Ophthalmopathy prediction by the model preceded onset by a median about 6 months.

Sequencing was carried out using blood. The chain recombines TRBV3-1 with TRBJ2-1; 9 bases map to TRBD2. The TCR originated in a woman in her forties or fifties with Graves' ophthalmopathy. The chain's CDR3 is CASSQVIIAGAGSNEQFF. The CDR3 DNA reads TGTGCCAGCAGCCAAGTCATTATAGCGGGAGCAGGTTCAAATGAGCAGTTCTTC.